The 6 T cell receptor beta chains presented below share a single source sample, sequenced in a study of blood T cells in healthy people across ages. Alongside a J-beta primer mix, a sample-barcoded 5' primer served in a second PCR lasting about 6 to 12 cycles. TCRdb redid the calling of the 5' RACE reads with MiXCR, one entry per CDR3 protein. The sample consists of about a million distinct CDR3 sequences, roughly half of them appearing once. The sequencing sample was made of blood. The source is a woman aged 55-70 years in good health.

The rearrangement uses TRBV2 and TRBJ1-2, with D tentatively TRBD1 (6 bases). Trimming stripped 9 bases from V and 7 bases from J, with 15 bases between. The CDR3 is 12 amino acids. Germline V gene sequence: CDR1 SNHLY, CDR2 FYNNEI. CDR3 residues: CARQDRVLGYTF. The DNA for the CDR3 is TGTGCCAGACAGGACAGAGTACTTGGCTACACCTTC. The full variable domain, completed using reference TRBV2 and TRBJ1-2, is EPEVTQTPSHQVTQMGQEVILRCVPISNHLYFYWYRQILGQKVEFLVSFYNNEISEKSEIFDDQFSVERPDGSNFTLKIRSTKLEDSAMYFCARQDRVLGYTFGSGTRLTVV.

This clonotype was counted only a few times. This rearrangement joins TRBV6-2 or TRBV6-3 to TRBJ2-5; the match to TRBD1 covers 7 bases. CDR1 MNHEY and CDR2 SVGEGT come from the germline V gene. This CDR3 is built from 16 residues. J gave up 2 bases and V 6 bases, and 12 bases lay outside the gene matches. For the CDR3, the DNA is TGTGCCAGCAGCGCCTCTATCCGGGACAGACAAGAGACCCAGTACTTC. It is translated as CASSASIRDRQETQYF.

This clonotype has a handful of counts. The CDR3 bases are TGCGCCAGCAGCCGGACGTTGGACGAGCAGTACTTC. Translated: CASSRTLDEQYF. The chain recombines TRBV5-1 with TRBJ2-7, with D hard to call. The germline V and J ends were trimmed by 4 bases and 5 bases, with 10 bases remaining between them. The CDR3 sequence is 12 residues long. Germline CDR1 is SGHRS and CDR2 is YFSETQ.

This clonotype occurred a few times. The V call is TRBV11-2, the J call TRBJ2-5; D not resolved. This CDR3 region has 14 residues. V lost 3 bases and J 1 base, leaving 9 bases between the germline ends. Germline values: CDR1 SGHAT, CDR2 FQNNGV. DNA of the CDR3: TGTGCCAGCAGCTTGACCGCCGTCCAAGAGACCCAGTACTTC. Amino acid sequence: CASSLTAVQETQYF.

This CDR3 is CASSLPSQDEQFF. As DNA, the CDR3 is TGTGCCAGCAGCTTGCCAAGTCAGGATGAGCAGTTCTTC. V gene TRBV7-2 combines with J gene TRBJ2-1, with D unclear. The germline CDR1 and CDR2 sequences are SGHTA and FQGNSA. V was clipped by 3 bases and J by 8 bases, with 11 bases between them. The CDR3 runs 13 residues. The complete variable domain, with remaining parts taken from reference TRBV7-2 and TRBJ2-1, reads GAGVSQSPSNKVTEKGKDVELRCDPISGHTALYWYRQSLGQGLEFLIYFQGNSAPDKSGLPSDRFSAERTGGSVSTLTIQRTQQEDSAVYLCASSLPSQDEQFFGPGTRLTVL.

The V gene is TRBV5-1, the J gene TRBJ2-2; either TRBD1 or TRBD2 may fit D (5 bases each). CDR1 and CDR2 (germline): SGHRS, YFSETQ. V was pared by 4 bases and J by 2 bases, with 18 bases between. The CDR3 loop spans 17 amino acids. This CDR3 reads CASSIYRDLLNTGELFF. DNA for the CDR3: TGCGCCAGCAGCATTTACCGGGACCTCCTAAACACCGGGGAGCTGTTTTTT. The full variable domain, completed using reference TRBV5-1 and TRBJ2-2, is KAGVTQTPRYLIKTRGQQVTLSCSPISGHRSVSWYQQTPGQGLQFLFEYFSETQRNKGNFPGRFSGRQFSNSRSEMNVSTLELGDSALYLCASSIYRDLLNTGELFFGEGSRLTVL.